These 7 T cell receptor beta chains were sequenced from one sample in a study of cytomegalovirus exposure and HLA in healthy donors. Vbeta (60) and Jbeta (13) primers were used in the PCR. Sequencing was performed with immunoSEQ multiplex PCR; in TCRdb, only in-frame clones are kept and a portion is missing. The data show 150,000 to 200,000 clones, 84% seen once. Input material: PBMCs. All receptors derive from a boy aged 10-17 years in good health and CMV-seronegative.

This clone appeared a single time. The chain links TRBV15 to TRBJ2-5; D is ambiguous. The DNA matches TRBJ2-7 better at its end, which makes the J call doubtful. The CDR3 extends over 13 amino acids. Germline V gene sequence: CDR1 LNHNV, CDR2 YYDKDF (reference sequence). The chain's CDR3 is CATRVLSSYEQYF. The CDR3, as DNA: TGTGCCACCAGAGTCTTGAGCTCCTACGAGCAGTACTTC.

This clone came up once. The chain combines TRBV28 with TRBJ1-5, with D possibly TRBD1 on 5 matching bases. Germline V CDR1 and CDR2: MDHEN, SYDVKM. This CDR3 comprises 14 residues. V dropped 2 bases and J dropped 3 bases, with 8 bases sitting between them. This CDR3 is CASSLAGNNQPQHF. DNA of the CDR3: TGTGCCAGCAGTTTAGCAGGGAACAATCAGCCCCAGCATTTT.

This clone was seen a handful of times. This chain uses TRBV18 with TRBJ1-5; D is undetermined. This CDR3 is 14 amino acids long. The germline CDR1 and CDR2 sequences are KGHSH and LQKENI. V was shortened by 3 bases and J by 2 bases, with 8 bases between the two germline ends. The CDR3 DNA follows: TGTGCCAGCTCACCCGTGCGGGGCAATCAGCCCCAGCATTTT. This translates into CASSPVRGNQPQHF. The whole variable domain, remainder taken from reference TRBV18 and TRBJ1-5, is NAGVMQNPRHLVRRRGQEARLRCSPMKGHSHVYWYRQLPEEGLKFMVYLQKENIIDESGMPKERFSAEFPKEGPSILRIQQVVRGDSAAYFCASSPVRGNQPQHFGDGTRLSIL.

This clone was observed a few times. The chain combines TRBV5-8 with TRBJ2-7, with D tentatively TRBD2 (7 bases). CDR3 length equals 15 residues. The germline V and J ends were trimmed by 4 bases and 4 bases, with 18 bases remaining between them. The germline gives CDR1 SGHTS, CDR2 YDEGEE. This chain's CDR3 is CASSPLRGARYEQYF. CDR3 sequence (DNA): TGTGCCAGCAGCCCCCTTCGGGGGGCGAGGTACGAGCAGTACTTC.

This clone was seen a single time. J is TRBJ1-2 and V is TRBV6-1; 9 bases agree with TRBD1. V shed 8 bases and J 4 bases; nucleotides not matched to a gene: 8. Germline assignment: CDR1 MNHNS and CDR2 SASEGT. CDR3 length: 14 amino acids. For the CDR3, the DNA is TGTGCCAGCCGCGTTTTGACAGGGGGCTATGGCTACACCTTC. Amino acids: CASRVLTGGYGYTF.

This chain joins TRBV10-3 and TRBJ2-1; TRBD2 agrees at 10 bases. Per germline, CDR1 ENHRY and CDR2 SYGVKD. The CDR3 extends over 15 amino acids. With 2 bases clipped from V and 4 bases from J, the junction kept 2 bases outside the gene matches. The CDR3 DNA is TGTGCCATCAGTGAGGGGACTAGCGTGTACAATGAGCAGTTCTTC. Its translation is CAISEGTSVYNEQFF.

The gene calls are TRBV11-2 and TRBJ2-5, with D hard to call. The CDR3 totals 16 residues. Trimming cost V 7 bases and J 1 base, with 19 bases left between them. Germline V gene sequence: CDR1 SGHAT, CDR2 FQNNGV. The CDR3 DNA follows: TGTGCCAGCACCCCCCGGAGTCGATCGAGCCAAGAGACCCAGTACTTC. It is translated as CASTPRSRSSQETQYF. Using reference TRBV11-2 and TRBJ2-5 for the parts outside the CDR3, the full variable domain is EAGVAQSPRYKIIEKRQSVAFWCNPISGHATLYWYQQILGQGPKLLIQFQNNGVVDDSQLPKDRFSAERLKGVDSTLKIQPAKLEDSAVYLCASTPRSRSSQETQYFGPGTRLLVL.